This is a list of T cell receptor beta chains from one sample in a study of OX40 agonist ivuxolimab in advanced cancers. Assay: immunoSEQ multiplex PCR; the TCRdb copy retains only in-frame clones and omits some. The sample shows about 83,000 clones, about 89% of them seen only once. Sequencing used CD4+ or CD8+ T cells sorted from blood, obtained in a trial of the OX40 agonist ivuxolimab. These receptors were collected from an adult with an advanced solid tumor such as melanoma, head and neck, liver or kidney cancer. CDR3s include the opening cysteine and the closing phenylalanine or tryptophan. A D gene is named only where the DNA matches it firmly. Not all rows give a size; the values are once, few, many and, for expanded clones, a class.

cdr3_aa cdr3_nt j_call d_call clone_size v_call cdr3_length
CSAQRETQYF TGCAGTGCTCAAAGGGAGACCCAGTACTTC TRBJ2-5 - - TRBV20-1 10
CATSGESELHYYNEQFF TGTGCCACCAGCGGGGAGTCGGAATTGCACTACTACAATGAGCAGTTCTTC TRBJ2-1 - - TRBV15 17
CASSLEMGQPFYEQYF TGTGCCAGCAGCTTAGAAATGGGACAGCCCTTTTACGAGCAGTACTTC TRBJ2-7 TRBD1 - TRBV11-2 16
CASSDLATISFVNTEAFF TGTGCCAGCAGTGACTTAGCGACTATCAGCTTTGTAAACACTGAAGCTTTCTTT TRBJ1-1 - - TRBV6-1 18
CASSLSSLATYNEQFF TGTGCCAGCAGTTTATCCTCGCTAGCCACCTACAATGAGCAGTTCTTC TRBJ2-1 - - TRBV27 16
CASSLTYGPGDTDTQYF TGTGCCAGCAGCTTGACCTACGGACCTGGAGACACAGATACGCAGTATTTT TRBJ2-3 - - TRBV7-2 17
CAWSVQGSYNSPLHF TGTGCCTGGAGTGTACAGGGCTCCTATAATTCACCCCTCCACTTT TRBJ1-6 - - TRBV30 15
CASDLAGKSNQPQHF TGTGCCAGCGACCTGGCGGGGAAGAGCAATCAGCCCCAGCATTTT TRBJ1-5 - - TRBV27 15
CASSQEYGTEENDYGYTF TGTGCCAGCAGCCAAGAGTACGGGACAGAGGAAAATGACTATGGCTACACCTTC TRBJ1-2 TRBD1 - TRBV4-2 18
CASSEGGGSYNEQFF TGTGCCAGCAGCGAGGGCGGAGGCTCCTACAATGAGCAGTTCTTC TRBJ2-1 - - TRBV25-1 15
CASSYGTGIYEQYF TGTGCCAGCAGTTACGGGACAGGGATCTACGAGCAGTACTTC TRBJ2-7 TRBD1 - TRBV6-6 14
CASSSRRDGSEQYF TGTGCCAGCAGCTCCCGGAGGGATGGTTCCGAGCAGTACTTC TRBJ2-7 - - TRBV11-2 14
CASSDAPFQETQYF TGTGCCAGCAGCGACGCACCCTTCCAAGAGACCCAGTACTTC TRBJ2-5 - - TRBV5-4 14
CASSVTGGSTDTQYF TGTGCCAGCAGCGTCACGGGGGGTTCTACAGATACGCAGTATTTT TRBJ2-3 TRBD2 - TRBV9 15
CASSLEEWDEQFF TGTGCCAGCAGCTTGGAGGAATGGGATGAGCAGTTCTTC TRBJ2-1 - - TRBV5-6 13
CASSLGGLFYGYTF TGTGCCAGCAGCTTGGGGGGGTTATTCTATGGCTACACCTTC TRBJ1-2 - - TRBV5-4 14
CASSLDDTQYF TGTGCCAGCAGCTTAGATGATACGCAGTATTTT TRBJ2-3 - few TRBV7-9 11
CASSFVWHGELFF TGTGCCAGCAGTTTCGTTTGGCACGGGGAGCTGTTTTTT TRBJ2-2 - once TRBV27 13
CASSYEAAGYEQYF TGTGCCAGCAGTTACGAAGCAGCGGGCTACGAGCAGTACTTC TRBJ2-7 - - TRBV6-5 14
CASSYLGRGQPQHF TGTGCCAGCAGTTACCTCGGCAGGGGCCAGCCCCAGCATTTT TRBJ1-5 - - TRBV6-5 14
CASSLKVHINQPQHF TGTGCCAGCAGTTTAAAAGTACACATTAATCAGCCCCAGCATTTT TRBJ1-5 - - TRBV28 15
CASSLEASGRDTQYF TGTGCCAGCAGCTTAGAGGCTAGCGGGCGAGATACGCAGTATTTT TRBJ2-3 TRBD2 - TRBV7-8 15
CASSVGGRADTQYF TGTGCCAGCAGCGTAGGCGGGAGGGCGGATACGCAGTATTTT TRBJ2-3 TRBD2 - TRBV9 14
CAIKPEGPRNSNYGYTF TGTGCCATCAAACCTGAGGGACCGAGAAATTCTAACTATGGCTACACCTTC TRBJ1-2 - - TRBV10-3 17
CASSQGVAGVGNEQFF TGCGCCAGCTCCCAAGGGGTAGCGGGAGTCGGCAATGAGCAGTTCTTC TRBJ2-1 TRBD2 - TRBV5-1 16
CASSPGDYAYQETQYF TGTGCCAGCAGCCCCGGGGACTACGCGTACCAAGAGACCCAGTACTTC TRBJ2-5 TRBD2 - TRBV9 16
CASSSEVNTEAFF TGTGCCAGCAGCTCCGAGGTAAACACTGAAGCTTTCTTT TRBJ1-1 - - TRBV7-9 13
CASSLLQGHPSGANVLTF TGCGCCAGCAGCTTGCTACAGGGGCACCCCTCTGGGGCCAACGTCCTGACTTTC TRBJ2-6 TRBD1 once TRBV5-1 18
CASSQENTLAVF TGCGCCAGCAGCCAAGAAAACACACTAGCGGTTTTT TRBJ2-3 TRBD2 - TRBV4-1 12
CASSLKAGRNEQFF TGTGCCAGCAGCTTAAAGGCCGGGAGAAATGAGCAGTTCTTC TRBJ2-1 - - TRBV11-2 14
CASSITGENTEAFF TGTGCCAGTAGTATTACAGGGGAGAACACTGAAGCTTTCTTT TRBJ1-1 TRBD1 - TRBV19 14
CASTADVKNTEAFF TGTGCCAGTACCGCGGACGTTAAGAACACTGAAGCTTTCTTT TRBJ1-1 - - TRBV19 14
CASSEVGRGQGEQYF TGTGCCAGCAGTGAAGTCGGCAGGGGGCAGGGGGAGCAGTACTTC TRBJ2-7 TRBD1 - TRBV2 15
CASSVVKPGTQYF TGTGCCAGCAGCGTAGTGAAGCCCGGTACGCAGTATTTT TRBJ2-3 - - TRBV9 13
CASSFPNNEQFF TGTGCCAGCAGTTTTCCAAACAATGAGCAGTTCTTC TRBJ2-1 - - TRBV27 12
CASKAQLHNEQFF TGTGCCAGCAAAGCACAGCTCCACAATGAGCAGTTCTTC TRBJ2-1 - once TRBV28 13
CASLTSGNEQFF TGTGCCAGCTTAACTAGCGGCAATGAGCAGTTCTTC TRBJ2-1 TRBD2 - TRBV6-6 12
CASSIQGTAYNEQFF TGTGCCAGTAGTATACAGGGAACGGCTTACAATGAGCAGTTCTTC TRBJ2-1 - once TRBV19 15
CASSLDLGDTQYF TGTGCCAGCAGCTTAGATTTAGGAGATACGCAGTATTTT TRBJ2-3 - - TRBV7-9 13
CASSLDRGYNSPLHF TGTGCCAGCAGCTTGGACAGGGGGTATAATTCACCCCTCCACTTT TRBJ1-6 TRBD1 - TRBV7-9 15
CASSTGATHQPQHF TGTGCCAGCAGCACCGGGGCGACGCATCAGCCCCAGCATTTT TRBJ1-5 - - TRBV27 14
CASSYRGRNTEAFF TGTGCCAGCAGTTACAGGGGACGGAACACTGAAGCTTTCTTT TRBJ1-1 - - TRBV6-5 14
CASSAISGRQETQYF TGCGCCAGCAGCGCTATAAGCGGGAGGCAAGAGACCCAGTACTTC TRBJ2-5 TRBD2 once TRBV4-1 15